This TCR beta chain comes out of a study of T cells in Graves' hyperthyroidism and ophthalmopathy. Study overall: Peripheral blood was drawn at first diagnosis, prior to all treatment.

Hyperthyroidism had been newly diagnosed in patients aged 18 to 65, and its duration was under 2 months. CDR3 length: 17 amino acids. The germline gives CDR1 SQVTM, CDR2 ANQGSEA. The ends lost 7 bases at V and 0 bases at J; junction bases unmatched: 8. The CDR3 regions of TCR beta were amplified from RNA transcripts. HTBI primers were used for first-round RT-PCR of the TCR CDR3. TCRdb reprocessed the multiplex PCR reads via MiXCR and lists one record per CDR3 protein. Among about 690,000 distinct CDR3 sequences listed, 17% were seen once. Sequenced: blood. The sequence came from a man between 50 and 59 years old with Graves' hyperthyroidism. This chain uses TRBV29-1 with TRBJ2-1, with TRBD2 identical over 14 bases. The CDR3 region has the DNA TGCAGCGCCGGACTAGCGGGAGGTCCCGGCTCCTACAATGAGCAGTTCTTC. Translated, it gives CSAGLAGGPGSYNEQFF.